This TCR beta chain was sequenced in a study of shared clonotypes between healthy human individuals. Here immunoSEQ multiplex PCR was the method, and the copy in TCRdb shows in-frame clones only, minus some. Among roughly 1 million clones listed, about 75% were seen once. CDR3 length: 14 residues. V dropped 8 bases and J dropped 2 bases, with 16 bases sitting between them. The germline V gene encodes CDR1 SGHRS and CDR2 YFSETQ. To note about this clone: Different DNA sequences within this sample yield the same CDR3.

V gene TRBV5-1 combines with J gene TRBJ1-1; a weak D match, TRBD1 (6 bases). This sequence originates from a man aged 18 to 35 in good health. Sequencing was performed on memory CD4+ T cells sorted from blood. This sample's subset: CD45RA-negative fraction. The chain's CDR3 is CASSTQGLNTEAFF. For the CDR3, the DNA is TGCGCCAGTTCAACACAGGGTCTTAACACTGAAGCTTTCTTT.